Given below is one T cell receptor beta chain in context. The data stem from a study of blood T cells in healthy people across ages. Germline CDR1 reads DFQATT; CDR2 reads SNEGSKA (reference sequence). The CDR3 consists of 13 residues. Trimming removed 3 bases from V and 0 bases from J, with 9 bases in between. It was with a sample-barcoded 5' primer and a J-beta primer mix that a second PCR of about 6 to 11 cycles was run. CDR3-containing paired-end reads numbering at least 2.5 million came from each sample. TCRdb redid the calling of the 5' RACE reads with MiXCR, one entry per CDR3 protein. The data contain over a million distinct CDR3 sequences, about 40% of them singletons.

This TCR was sampled from a woman aged 18-29 years in good health. Sequencing was carried out using blood. J is TRBJ2-7 and V is TRBV20-1; D perhaps matches TRBD1 (6 bases). This CDR3 is CSARQGTSYEQYF. CDR3 nucleotide sequence: TGCAGTGCTAGGCAGGGGACCTCCTACGAGCAGTACTTC.